This entry lists 26 T cell receptor beta chains sequenced from one sample in a study of vaccination and CD4 T cells after COVID-19 (dated by TCRdb to between 2022 and 2023). Receptor libraries were prepared by PCR. The sample was run on an Illumina iSeq 100. DNA from cultured CD4+ T cells underwent TCR sequencing with the Oncomine TCR Beta short-read assay at the Johns Hopkins FTIC core. TCRdb reworked the public reads: Q25 trimming with fastp, MiXCR clone assembly, productive beta chains retained. One record per CDR3 amino acid sequence lists the most common genes and DNA. The sample contains around 13,000 distinct CDR3 sequences, roughly 30% of them found a single time. Together, the top ten hold 12% of the sample. These receptors have no identified antigens. This specimen's treatment or condition label, interpreted: roughly 11-day PBMC culture with coronavirus spike peptide pools or control peptides (ViraFEST assay).

Sequences were obtained from CD4+ T cells from blood, cultured in vitro. These receptor sequences come from a human donor who had recovered from COVID-19.

This clonotype is labeled medium-sized. CDR3 sequence: CSAREIRRGLSYEQYF. DNA of the CDR3: TGCAGTGCTAGAGAGATCCGGCGGGGACTATCCTACGAGCAGTACTTC. The chain is built from TRBV20-1 and TRBJ2-7, with 7 bases matching TRBD2. The germline V gene has CDR1 DFQATT and CDR2 SNEGSKA (reference sequence). J was trimmed by 1 base and V by 0 bases; bases with no gene match: 9. The CDR3 is 16 amino acids.

The rearrangement joins TRBV28 to TRBJ1-2, with D possibly being TRBD1 (5 bases). Trimming pared 2 bases from V and 3 bases from J, leaving 10 bases between. The CDR3 is 14 amino acids. Germline assignment: CDR1 MDHEN and CDR2 SYDVKM. The CDR3 region has the DNA TGTGCCAGCAGTTTAGGGCAGGGTTACTATGGCTACACCTTC. It specifies CASSLGQGYYGYTF.

The chain combines TRBV6-1 with TRBJ1-4; D unresolved. Germline loops: CDR1 MNHNS, CDR2 SASEGT. There are 14 residues in the CDR3. The germline V and J ends were trimmed by 8 bases and 0 bases, with 10 bases remaining between them. CDR3 in amino acids: CASRSPATNEKLFF. The CDR3 DNA reads TGTGCCAGCCGAAGTCCGGCAACTAATGAAAAACTGTTTTTT.

J is TRBJ1-1 and V is TRBV18; D uncertain. This CDR3 region has 13 residues. The V and J ends lost 4 bases and 1 base respectively, with 7 bases between them. Looked up from germline, CDR1 is KGHSH and CDR2 is LQKENI. DNA for the CDR3: TGTGCCAGCTCACTTGACAAGAACACTGAAGCTTTCTTT. This translates into CASSLDKNTEAFF.

In regard to this clonotype: An end of the junction does not agree with germline; a read error may underlie this. The chain couples TRBV7-2 to TRBJ1-2, with D tentatively TRBD1 (5 bases). The CDR3 extends over 18 amino acids. Germline V gene lookup returns CDR1 SGHTA and CDR2 FQGNSA. CDR3 in DNA: TGTGCCAGCAGCTTAGTCGGGACCCAAAGTCTGAGGGCGTATGGCTTCACCTTC. It encodes CASSLVGTQSLRAYGFTF.

The chain has TRBV19 and TRBJ1-6; D possibly corresponds to TRBD1 (5 bases). This CDR3 has 14 residues. V was cut by 9 bases and J by 5 bases, with 14 bases left in between. The germline CDR1 and CDR2 sequences are LNHDA and SQIVND (reference sequence). The CDR3 loop is CASRQTENNSPLHF. The DNA of the CDR3 is TGTGCCAGCAGACAGACAGAAAATAATTCACCCCTCCACTTT.

The chain carries TRBV27 and TRBJ2-5; tentatively, D is TRBD1 or TRBD2 (5 bases each). The V gene's germline CDR1 is MNHEY and CDR2 SMNVEV (reference sequence). The CDR3 contains 14 residues. The V end lost 6 bases, the J end lost 2 bases, and 13 bases lay between the germline ends. Here the CDR3 DNA reads TGTGCCAGCAGGCCTACCGGGGCACAAGAGACCCAGTACTTC. This codes for CASRPTGAQETQYF.

The chain links TRBV7-3 to TRBJ1-5; tentative D call: TRBD1 (5 bases). Germline V gives CDR1 SGHTA, CDR2 FQGTGA. The V end was cut by 0 bases, the J end by 5 bases, with 11 bases between. The CDR3 spans 15 residues. The DNA of the CDR3 is TGTGCCAGCAGCTTAACGGGTGGGGGAGATCAGCCCCAGCATTTT. Translated: CASSLTGGGDQPQHF.

This clonotype was detected only a few times. In nucleotides, the CDR3 is TGTGCCAGCAGAATACTAGCGGGAGGGCGGAATGAGCAGTTCTTC. Translating gives CASRILAGGRNEQFF. The chain is built from TRBV6-1 and TRBJ2-1; 13 bases fit TRBD2. CDR1 and CDR2 from the germline V gene are MNHNS and SASEGT. The V and J ends lost 6 bases and 7 bases, in that order; junction bases with no gene match: 6. The CDR3 has 15 residues.

The chain combines TRBV4-1 with TRBJ2-5; D not certain. This CDR3 comprises 13 residues. Germline CDR1 reads MGHRA; CDR2 reads YSYEKL. V lost 1 base, J lost 5 bases, and 8 bases lay in between. CDR3 DNA: TGCGCCAGCAGCCAAGTTATTCAGGAGACCCAGTACTTC. It encodes CASSQVIQETQYF.

This clonotype was seen only a few times. This sequence joins TRBV7-9 and TRBJ2-7, with D perhaps matching TRBD1 (5 bases). V lost 8 bases to trimming and J lost 5 bases, with 10 bases between them. Per the germline V gene, CDR1 is SEHNR and CDR2 is FQNEAQ (reference sequence). The CDR3 is 11 residues long. The CDR3 here is CASGKGNEQYF. DNA for the CDR3: TGTGCCAGCGGTAAGGGGAACGAGCAGTACTTC.

This clonotype was detected only a few times. This rearrangement joins TRBV7-3 to TRBJ2-2; D is uncertain. V lost 1 base, J lost 6 bases, and 21 bases lay in between. The CDR3 is 18 residues long. Germline values: CDR1 SGHTA, CDR2 FQGTGA. The DNA of the CDR3 is TGTGCCAGCAGCTTAATCCCCCCCCGTAGTCCTACTGCCGGGGAGCTGTTTTTT. It translates to CASSLIPPRSPTAGELFF.

The chain carries TRBV12-3 or TRBV12-4 and TRBJ2-1, with 10 bases matching TRBD1. V trimming: 2 bases; J trimming: 10 bases; junction bases outside the gene matches: 8. CDR3 length equals 15 residues. The CDR3 bases are TGTGCCAGCAGTTTAAGGGACAGGGGCCTCATGGAGCAGTTCTTC. The encoded protein is CASSLRDRGLMEQFF.

The CDR3 sequence: CASSLAPRGGQETQYF. CDR3 in DNA: TGTGCCAGCAGCTTAGCCCCGCGGGGTGGGCAAGAGACCCAGTACTTC. J is TRBJ2-5 and V is TRBV7-2, with D perhaps matching TRBD2 (6 bases). Trimming removed 0 bases at V and 2 bases at J, with 13 bases between. The CDR3 has 16 residues. CDR1 SGHTA and CDR2 FQGNSA come from the germline V gene.

A few counts support this clonotype. The chain is built from TRBV6-1 and TRBJ2-2; TRBD2 matches 12 bases. Germline assignment: CDR1 MNHNS and CDR2 SASEGT. With 6 bases clipped from V and 7 bases from J, the junction kept 6 bases outside the gene matches. This CDR3 comprises 15 residues. CDR3 loop: CASRTSGREGGELFF. In nucleotides, the CDR3 is TGTGCCAGCAGGACTAGCGGGAGAGAGGGCGGGGAGCTGTTTTTT.

The rearrangement uses TRBV30 and TRBJ2-3; D is uncertain. The CDR3 totals 12 residues. Germline V gene data show CDR1 as GTSNPN and CDR2 as SVGIG (reference sequence). V was clipped by 2 bases and J by 4 bases, with 7 bases between them. CDR3 loop: CAWSNIADTQYF. In nucleotides, the CDR3 is TGTGCCTGGAGTAATATTGCAGATACGCAGTATTTT.

The chain employs TRBV7-3 and TRBJ2-1; 8 positions agree with TRBD1. The CDR3 is 16 residues long. V lost 4 bases, J lost 5 bases, and 10 bases stayed unmatched. Germline values: CDR1 SGHTA, CDR2 FQGTGA. The CDR3 sequence: CASSSGQGLGDNEQFF. CDR3 DNA: TGTGCCAGCAGCTCCGGACAGGGTTTAGGGGACAATGAGCAGTTCTTC.

The chain carries TRBV28 and TRBJ1-4, with TRBD1 matching 8 bases. Germline V gene lookup returns CDR1 MDHEN and CDR2 SYDVKM. CDR3 length equals 13 residues. The ends lost 3 bases at V and 8 bases at J; junction bases unmatched: 2. The CDR3 region has the DNA TGTGCCAGCAGTTTGAGACAGGGGGAAAAACTGTTTTTT. Translation gives CASSLRQGEKLFF. The variable domain in full, completed from reference TRBV28 and TRBJ1-4, reads DVKVTQSSRYLVKRTGEKVFLECVQDMDHENMFWYRQDPGLGLRLIYFSYDVKMKEKGDIPEGYSVSREKKERFSLILESASTNQTSMYLCASSLRQGEKLFFGSGTQLSVL.

The chain has TRBV7-3 and TRBJ1-1; TRBD1 matches at 7 bases. CDR3 size: 14 residues. Trimming removed 4 bases from V and 3 bases from J; junction bases left unmatched: 5. Germline lookup yields CDR1 SGHTA and CDR2 FQGTGA. The CDR3 DNA reads TGTGCCAGCAGCTATCAGGGGGGCGACACTGAAGCTTTCTTT. It is translated as CASSYQGGDTEAFF.

This chain connects TRBV20-1 to TRBJ2-7; weak D call: TRBD2 (6 bases). The V gene's germline CDR1 is DFQATT and CDR2 SNEGSKA (reference sequence). This CDR3 is 15 amino acids long. Trimming pared 0 bases from V and 4 bases from J, leaving 16 bases between. CDR3 sequence reads: CSARDPLALNYEQYF. DNA for the CDR3: TGCAGTGCTAGAGATCCCCTAGCGCTAAATTACGAGCAGTACTTC.

CDR3 coding DNA: TGTGCCAGCAGCCTCCCCCAGACAGGGCTTGGGGAGACCCAGTACTTC. Residues: CASSLPQTGLGETQYF. V usage is TRBV12-3 or TRBV12-4 and J usage is TRBJ2-5, with 7 bases that match TRBD1. This CDR3 region has 16 residues. Germline trimming cut 6 bases from V and 5 bases from J; bases unmatched to any gene: 15.

The CDR3 spells CASSPKTGFNSPLHF. The CDR3 DNA sequence: TGCGCCAGCAGCCCCAAGACAGGGTTCAATTCACCCCTCCACTTT. V is TRBV4-1 and J is TRBJ1-6; 7 nucleotides match TRBD1. Germline values: CDR1 MGHRA, CDR2 YSYEKL. The V gene end was trimmed by 4 bases and the J gene end by 7 bases; junction bases not matched to a gene: 7. This CDR3 has 15 amino acids.

This clonotype was observed a few times. This rearrangement joins TRBV24-1 to TRBJ1-2, with D perhaps TRBD1 (5 bases). The CDR3 loop spans 12 amino acids. The germline V gene has CDR1 KGHDR and CDR2 SFDVKD. V was shortened by 4 bases and J by 8 bases, with 10 bases between the two germline ends. Here the CDR3 DNA reads TGTGCCACCAGTGAAGCGACAGAAGGCTACACCTTC. It encodes CATSEATEGYTF.

This clonotype is labeled as medium-sized. This sequence joins TRBV30 and TRBJ1-5; perhaps TRBD1 as D (5 bases). The CDR3 loop spans 13 amino acids. Trimming removed 0 bases from V and 2 bases from J, with 5 bases in between. The germline CDR1 and CDR2 sequences are GTSNPN and SVGIG (reference sequence). The CDR3 sequence is CAWSVGGNQPQHF. CDR3 nucleotide sequence: TGTGCCTGGAGTGTAGGGGGCAATCAGCCCCAGCATTTT.

Here the CDR3 reads CASRTLQGGTAFF. The CDR3 region has the DNA TGTGCCAGCAGAACCTTACAGGGGGGCACGGCTTTCTTT. The rearrangement joins TRBV28 to TRBJ1-1, with 8 bases matching TRBD1. After removal of 6 bases from V and 11 bases from J, the junction contained 11 bases not matched to a gene. Germline loops: CDR1 MDHEN, CDR2 SYDVKM. CDR3 length equals 13 residues.

The V and J genes are TRBV11-3 and TRBJ2-3; 9 bases align to TRBD2. J gave up 4 bases and V 1 base, and 3 bases lay outside the gene matches. Germline V lookup: CDR1 SGHNT, CDR2 YENEEA. This CDR3 is 15 amino acids long. The chain's CDR3 is CASSLGGRAADTQYF. The CDR3 region has the DNA TGTGCCAGCAGCTTAGGCGGGAGGGCTGCAGATACGCAGTATTTT.